This T cell receptor beta chain was obtained from a study of cytomegalovirus exposure and HLA in healthy donors. Study results and caveats: Immune exposure information available was restricted to CMV serostatus.

PCR involved 60 Vbeta and 13 Jbeta primers. Profiling relied on immunoSEQ multiplex PCR, and the TCRdb table lists in-frame clones only, not all of them. The table has 130,000 to 150,000 clones, more than 60% seen once. Remarks on this clone: The antigen remains unidentified.

CDR1 SNHLY and CDR2 FYNNEI come from the germline V gene. The CDR3 extends over 14 amino acids. V lost 2 bases and J lost 6, with 11 bases in between. V usage is TRBV2 and J usage is TRBJ1-5, with D uncertain. Sequenced: PBMCs. This TCR was recovered from a man aged 40-49 years in good health and CMV-seropositive. The CDR3 loop is CASSELLVFQPQHF. CDR3 DNA: TGTGCCAGCAGTGAATTATTAGTTTTTCAGCCCCAGCATTTT.